Listed below are T cell receptor beta chains from one sample, sequenced in a study of TIL therapy for anti-PD-1-resistant metastatic lung cancer. TCRdb's table, derived via immunoSEQ multiplex PCR, lists solely in-frame clones and lacks some. Among 57,000 or so clones listed, around 87% were seen once. Sequenced here: blood, sampled at baseline. The receptors were gathered from a person aged 25 to 80 with non-small cell lung cancer. CDR3s include the opening cysteine and the closing phenylalanine or tryptophan. The D gene is left open where the match is weak. Not all rows give a size; the values are once, few, many and, for expanded clones, a class.

v_call: TRBV7-2
clone_size: -
d_call: TRBD2
cdr3_length: 17
j_call: TRBJ2-1
cdr3_nt: TGTGCCAGCAGCTTAGTCGCGGGGGGGTCCCCCTACAATGAGCAGTTCTTC
cdr3_aa: CASSLVAGGSPYNEQFF

v_call: TRBV11-2
clone_size: -
d_call: TRBD2
cdr3_length: 16
j_call: TRBJ2-1
cdr3_nt: TGTGCCAGCAGCCCTGGGACTAGCGGGAGCGCCGGTGAGCAGTTCTTC
cdr3_aa: CASSPGTSGSAGEQFF

v_call: TRBV2
clone_size: -
d_call: -
cdr3_length: 13
j_call: TRBJ2-7
cdr3_nt: TGTGCCAGCAGGATTGGCGGTCTGGACGAGCAGTACTTC
cdr3_aa: CASRIGGLDEQYF

v_call: TRBV14
clone_size: once
d_call: -
cdr3_length: 16
j_call: TRBJ1-2
cdr3_nt: TGTGCCAGCAGCCAATTTGGGGGGATCCTTAACTATGGCTACACCTTC
cdr3_aa: CASSQFGGILNYGYTF

v_call: TRBV28
clone_size: -
d_call: -
cdr3_length: 15
j_call: TRBJ1-4
cdr3_nt: TGTGCCAGCAGTTTAGGCGGTCTACTAGGGGAAAAACTGTTTTTT
cdr3_aa: CASSLGGLLGEKLFF

v_call: TRBV2
clone_size: -
d_call: -
cdr3_length: 15
j_call: TRBJ2-5
cdr3_nt: TGTGCCAGCAGTGAGCAGGGGATCGGTCAAGAGACCCAGTACTTC
cdr3_aa: CASSEQGIGQETQYF

v_call: TRBV2
clone_size: -
d_call: TRBD2
cdr3_length: 15
j_call: TRBJ2-1
cdr3_nt: TGTGCCAGCAGCTCCATGGGACTAGCGGGAGATGAGCAGTTCTTC
cdr3_aa: CASSSMGLAGDEQFF

v_call: TRBV2
clone_size: -
d_call: -
cdr3_length: 16
j_call: TRBJ1-2
cdr3_nt: TGTGCCAGCAATATGGGCAGGGTTATTACCTCGGATAGCTACACCTTC
cdr3_aa: CASNMGRVITSDSYTF

v_call: TRBV27
clone_size: -
d_call: TRBD1
cdr3_length: 15
j_call: TRBJ2-1
cdr3_nt: TGTGCCAGCAGTTTAGGGACAGGGACCTACAATGAGCAGTTCTTC
cdr3_aa: CASSLGTGTYNEQFF

v_call: TRBV5-4
clone_size: -
d_call: -
cdr3_length: 12
j_call: TRBJ2-7
cdr3_nt: TGTGCCAGCAGCTCACCCCCCTACGAGCAGTACTTC
cdr3_aa: CASSSPPYEQYF

v_call: TRBV28
clone_size: -
d_call: -
cdr3_length: 18
j_call: TRBJ2-5
cdr3_nt: TGTGCCAGCAGTGCCGGCGTGACTGGGCTGGGGCACCAAGAGACCCAGTACTTC
cdr3_aa: CASSAGVTGLGHQETQYF

v_call: TRBV9
clone_size: -
d_call: TRBD2
cdr3_length: 19
j_call: TRBJ2-7
cdr3_nt: TGTGCCAGCAGCGTAGGAAATACGACTAGCGGGAGGCCCTCCTACGAGCAGTACTTC
cdr3_aa: CASSVGNTTSGRPSYEQYF

v_call: TRBV5-6
clone_size: once
d_call: -
cdr3_length: 13
j_call: TRBJ2-5
cdr3_nt: TGTGCCAGCAGCTTGGCGGGGGCGAAGACCCAGTACTTC
cdr3_aa: CASSLAGAKTQYF

v_call: TRBV9
clone_size: -
d_call: -
cdr3_length: 13
j_call: TRBJ2-1
cdr3_nt: TGTGCCAGCAGCGTAGACGGGTACAATGAGCAGTTCTTC
cdr3_aa: CASSVDGYNEQFF

v_call: TRBV4-1
clone_size: -
d_call: TRBD2
cdr3_length: 16
j_call: TRBJ2-7
cdr3_nt: TGCGCCAGCAGCCAAGAAGCGGGAGGGTCGACCTACGAGCAGTACTTC
cdr3_aa: CASSQEAGGSTYEQYF

v_call: TRBV29-1
clone_size: -
d_call: -
cdr3_length: 12
j_call: TRBJ2-7
cdr3_nt: TGCAGCGTTGTAACGGGAGCCTACGAGCAGTACTTC
cdr3_aa: CSVVTGAYEQYF

v_call: TRBV6-5
clone_size: -
d_call: -
cdr3_length: 15
j_call: TRBJ1-4
cdr3_nt: TGTGCCAGCAGTCCTGTGGGGATAACTAATGAAAAACTGTTTTTT
cdr3_aa: CASSPVGITNEKLFF

v_call: TRBV7-9
clone_size: few
d_call: -
cdr3_length: 15
j_call: TRBJ2-2
cdr3_nt: TGTGCCAGCAGCCCATTGAGCGGCGCTGCCGGGGAGCTGTTTTTT
cdr3_aa: CASSPLSGAAGELFF

v_call: TRBV30
clone_size: once
d_call: -
cdr3_length: 11
j_call: TRBJ2-7
cdr3_nt: TGTGCCTGGAGTGGAGGGGGCGAGCAGTACTTC
cdr3_aa: CAWSGGGEQYF

v_call: TRBV4-1
clone_size: -
d_call: TRBD2
cdr3_length: 19
j_call: TRBJ2-1
cdr3_nt: TGCGCCAGCAGCCAAGAAGGGCTAGCGGGAGTGGGGCTTGGCAATGAGCAGTTCTTC
cdr3_aa: CASSQEGLAGVGLGNEQFF

v_call: TRBV5-1
clone_size: -
d_call: -
cdr3_length: 13
j_call: TRBJ2-2
cdr3_nt: TGCGCCAGCAACGGGGGAGCCACCGGGGAGCTGTTTTTT
cdr3_aa: CASNGGATGELFF

v_call: TRBV6-5
clone_size: -
d_call: TRBD1
cdr3_length: 15
j_call: TRBJ2-1
cdr3_nt: TGTGCCAGCAGTTACTACCGGGACAGGGGGAATGAGCAGTTCTTC
cdr3_aa: CASSYYRDRGNEQFF

v_call: TRBV6-5
clone_size: few
d_call: -
cdr3_length: 13
j_call: TRBJ1-1
cdr3_nt: TGTGCCAGCAGTTACCTGGGGAGCACTGAAGCTTTCTTT
cdr3_aa: CASSYLGSTEAFF

v_call: TRBV30
clone_size: -
d_call: -
cdr3_length: 13
j_call: TRBJ2-1
cdr3_nt: TGTGCCTGGAGTGTACACGGCTCCAATGAGCAGTTCTTC
cdr3_aa: CAWSVHGSNEQFF

v_call: TRBV25-1
clone_size: -
d_call: -
cdr3_length: 11
j_call: TRBJ2-7
cdr3_nt: TGTGCCAGCAGTGAGGGCTACGAGCAGTACTTC
cdr3_aa: CASSEGYEQYF

v_call: TRBV9
clone_size: -
d_call: -
cdr3_length: 15
j_call: TRBJ2-1
cdr3_nt: TGTGCCAGCAGCGGGGACAGCGGGCGCTACAATGAGCAGTTCTTC
cdr3_aa: CASSGDSGRYNEQFF

v_call: TRBV30
clone_size: -
d_call: -
cdr3_length: 15
j_call: TRBJ1-3
cdr3_nt: TGTGCCTGGAGTGTAGCCAGGGCTACGGGAAACACCATATATTTT
cdr3_aa: CAWSVARATGNTIYF